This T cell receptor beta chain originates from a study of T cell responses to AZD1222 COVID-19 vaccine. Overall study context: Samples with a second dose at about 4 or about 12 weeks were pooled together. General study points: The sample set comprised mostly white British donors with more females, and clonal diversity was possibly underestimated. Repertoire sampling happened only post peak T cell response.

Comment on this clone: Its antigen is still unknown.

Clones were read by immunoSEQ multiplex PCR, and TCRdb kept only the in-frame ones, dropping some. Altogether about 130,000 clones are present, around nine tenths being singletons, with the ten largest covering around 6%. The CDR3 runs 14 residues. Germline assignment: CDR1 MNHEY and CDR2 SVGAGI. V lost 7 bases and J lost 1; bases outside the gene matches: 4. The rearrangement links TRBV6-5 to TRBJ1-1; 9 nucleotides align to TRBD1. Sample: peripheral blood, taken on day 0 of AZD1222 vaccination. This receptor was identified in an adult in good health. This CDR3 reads CASKLTGGNTEAFF. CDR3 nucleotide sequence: TGTGCCAGCAAACTGACAGGGGGGAACACTGAAGCTTTCTTT.